Below, 16 T cell receptor beta chains from the same sample are listed, as sequenced in a study of blood T cells in healthy people across ages. Primed by a sample-barcoded 5' primer and a J-beta primer mix, a second PCR proceeded for 7 to 11 cycles. Each CDR3 protein is one row after TCRdb ran MiXCR on the 5' RACE reads. The table includes about 780,000 distinct CDR3 sequences, 55% to 65% detected once. The sample consisted of blood. All receptors come from a man aged 25-40 years in good health.

This clonotype was counted only a few times. The chain has TRBV7-2 and TRBJ2-7, with 10 bases fitting TRBD1. CDR1 and CDR2 from the germline V gene are SGHTA and FQGNSA. With V trimmed by 3 bases and J by 7 bases, 9 bases remained unmatched. This CDR3 region has 15 residues. The CDR3 bases are TGTGCCAGCAGCTTCGACAGGGGGCTAAGTTCAGAGCAGTACTTC. Amino acid sequence: CASSFDRGLSSEQYF. Supplemented by reference TRBV7-2 and TRBJ2-7, the full variable domain reads GAGVSQSPSNKVTEKGKDVELRCDPISGHTALYWYRQSLGQGLEFLIYFQGNSAPDKSGLPSDRFSAERTGGSVSTLTIQRTQQEDSAVYLCASSFDRGLSSEQYFGPGTRLTVT.

The gene calls are TRBV4-3 and TRBJ2-4; maybe TRBD1 (5 bases). Germline CDR1 and CDR2: LGHNA and YSLEER. Trimming cost V 0 bases and J 8 bases, with 11 bases left between them. The length of the CDR3 is 14 residues. Here the CDR3 DNA reads TGCGCCAGCAGCCAAGATGAGCTGGGGCACATTCAGTACTTC. Translating it yields CASSQDELGHIQYF.

This chain uses TRBV20-1 with TRBJ1-2; 8 nucleotides agree with TRBD1. Germline V gene data show CDR1 as DFQATT and CDR2 as SNEGSKA (reference sequence). The V segment lost 1 base and the J segment 4 bases; nucleotides outside the gene matches: 17. The CDR3 length is 18 residues. The CDR3 DNA follows: TGCAGTGCTAGAGCCTCATACCGAAGGACAGGGCTGGGCTATGGCTACACCTTC. Translating it yields CSARASYRRTGLGYGYTF.

The chain recombines TRBV20-1 with TRBJ2-3, with TRBD1 identical over 7 bases. Trimming at V came to 7 bases and at J to 5 bases, leaving 18 bases not matched to a gene. CDR1 and CDR2 (germline): DFQATT, SNEGSKA (reference sequence). This CDR3 has 16 amino acids. The CDR3 DNA follows: TGCAGTGGCCTGGGGTTGAGGGGACAGACTATAGATACGCAGTATTTT. Translated: CSGLGLRGQTIDTQYF.

The chain joins TRBV25-1 to TRBJ2-3; maybe TRBD1 (6 bases). V lost 3 bases to trimming and J lost 4 bases, with 14 bases between them. The CDR3 contains 15 residues. Germline V gene lookup returns CDR1 MGHDK and CDR2 SYGVNS. The CDR3 DNA reads TGTGCCAGCAGTGATGATGGCAGGGGCCCAGATACGCAGTATTTT. This translates into CASSDDGRGPDTQYF.

The J gene is TRBJ2-3, the V gene TRBV25-1; possible D gene TRBD1, 5 bases. The CDR3 length is 13 residues. Between the trimmed V and J ends, which lost 3 bases and 8 bases, there was a span of 12 bases. Germline loops: CDR1 MGHDK, CDR2 SYGVNS. The CDR3 region has the DNA TGTGCCAGCAGTGAGCCAAGGGGCAGTACGCAGTATTTT. It codes for CASSEPRGSTQYF.

This clonotype was counted a few times. J is TRBJ2-7 and V is TRBV14, with D possibly TRBD2 on 6 matching bases. The CDR3 extends over 17 amino acids. The V gene's germline CDR1 is SGHDN and CDR2 FVKESK. Deletions cut 3 bases from V and 1 base from J, with 19 bases between. The CDR3 is CASSQFGGTSTSYEQYF. The CDR3 DNA reads TGTGCCAGCAGCCAGTTCGGCGGGACGTCCACATCCTACGAGCAGTACTTC.

The V call is TRBV29-1, the J call TRBJ1-2, with 7 positions matching TRBD1. The CDR3 covers 14 residues. Unmatched junction bases numbered 6, after V lost 1 base and J lost 4 bases. Germline CDR1 and CDR2: SQVTM and ANQGSEA. This CDR3 is CSVEGDREFYGYTF. The DNA of the CDR3 is TGCAGCGTTGAAGGAGACAGGGAATTCTATGGCTACACCTTC.

The rearrangement joins TRBV14 to TRBJ2-4; D perhaps matches TRBD1 (6 bases). The J call is in doubt because the DNA end fits TRBJ2-7 better. This CDR3 has 15 residues. Germline CDR1 reads SGHDN; CDR2 reads FVKESK. CDR3 sequence (DNA): TGTGCCAGCAGCCAAGATTCCAGGGGTAGCCACGAGCAGTACTTC. The encoded protein is CASSQDSRGSHEQYF.

The chain uses TRBV9 and TRBJ1-2; the D is unclear. The germline V gene has CDR1 SGDLS and CDR2 YYNGEE. The CDR3 spans 12 residues. Trimming took off 3 bases at V and 2 bases at J, with 5 bases between the two ends. CDR3 protein: CASSGKNYGYTF. As DNA, the CDR3 is TGTGCCAGCAGCGGGAAGAACTATGGCTACACCTTC.

V usage is TRBV29-1 and J usage is TRBJ1-1, with D perhaps TRBD1 (6 bases). The V end lost 6 bases, the J end lost 0 bases, and 14 bases lay between the germline ends. The CDR3 length is 14 residues. CDR1 is SQVTM, CDR2 ANQGSEA, per germline. The DNA for the CDR3 is TGCAGCGTGGGGGACAACCTCATGAACACTGAAGCTTTCTTT. Translating it yields CSVGDNLMNTEAFF.

This clonotype was observed a handful of times. The chain employs TRBV7-3 and TRBJ2-5; 9 nucleotides match TRBD1. The CDR3 loop spans 13 amino acids. Germline lookup yields CDR1 SGHTA and CDR2 FQGTGA. J gave up 5 bases and V 5 bases, and 3 bases lay outside the gene matches. The CDR3 coding sequence is TGTGCCAGCAGCAGGGACAGGGATGAGACCCAGTACTTC. Translating it yields CASSRDRDETQYF.

Points on this clonotype: One end of the junction does not line up with germline, which may come from a read error. This chain joins TRBV7-7 and TRBJ2-5, with 8 positions matching TRBD2. The length of the CDR3 is 14 residues. Germline V gene lookup returns CDR1 SSHAT and CDR2 FNYEAQ (reference sequence). The CDR3 DNA follows: TGTGCTAGCAGCCAAAGCGGGGGTTGGGAGACCCAGTACTTC. Amino acid sequence: CASSQSGGWETQYF.

The V and J genes are TRBV7-2 and TRBJ2-5; D is undetermined. The better agreement between TRBJ2-7 and the DNA end casts doubt on the J call. The length of the CDR3 is 13 residues. Germline CDR1 is SGHTA and CDR2 is FQGNSA. The CDR3 spells CASSSRSEYEQYF. The CDR3 coding sequence is TGTGCCAGCTCTTCCAGGTCGGAGTACGAGCAGTACTTC.

J is TRBJ1-1 and V is TRBV20-1; no clear D gene. The CDR3 extends over 13 amino acids. Trimming left V 6 bases short and J 1 base short, with 12 bases between. Germline V gene sequence: CDR1 DFQATT, CDR2 SNEGSKA (reference sequence). The CDR3 loop reads CSAIAGWNTEAFF. The CDR3 DNA reads as TGCAGTGCCATAGCGGGGTGGAACACTGAAGCTTTCTTT.

V is TRBV7-2 and J is TRBJ2-7, with D hard to call. Near its end, the DNA agrees better with TRBJ2-5, so the J call may be wrong. CDR3 length equals 14 residues. Looked up from germline, CDR1 is SGHTA and CDR2 is FQGNSA. This CDR3 is CASSSHKGVGTQYF. The CDR3 bases are TGTGCCAGCAGCTCCCACAAAGGCGTCGGGACCCAGTACTTC.